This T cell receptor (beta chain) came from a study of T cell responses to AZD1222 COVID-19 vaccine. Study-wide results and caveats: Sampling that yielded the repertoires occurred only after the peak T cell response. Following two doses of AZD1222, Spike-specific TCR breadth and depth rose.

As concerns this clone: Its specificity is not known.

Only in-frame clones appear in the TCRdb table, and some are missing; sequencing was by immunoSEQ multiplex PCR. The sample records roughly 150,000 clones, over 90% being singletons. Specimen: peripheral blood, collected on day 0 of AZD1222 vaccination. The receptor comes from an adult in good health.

This chain's CDR3 is CASSKDWWEGNEQFF. Written as DNA, the CDR3 is TGTGCCAGCAGCAAAGATTGGTGGGAAGGCAATGAGCAGTTCTTC. The V gene is TRBV21-1, the J gene TRBJ2-1. TRBV21-1 is a pseudogene segment. The CDR3 contains 15 residues.